This record concerns one TCR beta chain sequence. No cognate antigen has been identified for it. There are no base qualities to consult, and no much larger clone falls within one base. This record belongs to a study of blood T cells in healthy people across ages (dated by TCRdb to the mid-2010s). Looking at the study overall: Template switching captured roughly one uniquely barcoded TCR beta cDNA molecule per two T cells in model experiments. To track age-related changes in TCR beta repertoire diversity, the study relied on deep sequencing normalized with unique cDNA molecular identifiers. The donors were divided into four age groups: young (average approximately 17 years), middle-aged (about 40), aged (approximately 59) and long-lived (about 90). To avoid experimental bias, donors of different ages were distributed randomly across sequencing lanes. Using the same blood draw, the study looked at two additional independent replicas of 1 million unique cDNA reads for two donors, one aged 18 to 30 and the other aged 80 or older.

What the work shows at the level of the full study, not this receptor alone: There was a strong correlation between observed TCR beta diversity and the percentage of naive T cells measured by flow cytometry. Bulk unsorted PBMC profiling prevented conclusive comparison of naive and antigen-experienced compartments. Compared with the aged group, the long-lived group had more naive CD4+ T cells, fewer expanded clones and increased TCR diversity, a pattern suggesting age selection. Because the CMV infection status of the donors was unknown, age-related changes in expanded clonotypes may potentially have been confounded. Total diversity estimates from one million sequenced T cells were considered lower bounds and underestimates. Observed TCR beta diversity per million T cells fell roughly linearly with age, and a significant reduction was already apparent by age roughly 40.

The CDR3 sequence holds 16 residues, the cysteine and phenylalanine included. Only CDR3 DNA is held: 48 bases, read in frame from base 1. CDR1 and CDR2 are drawn from the germline V gene: SGHVS, FQNEAQ. The junction carries 20 bases between V and J, which are trimmed by 4 bases and 5 bases respectively. Systemically healthy Caucasian individuals from Russia, around 39 in total and aged about 6 to 95 years, were included as donors. Around 10 milliliters of peripheral blood were collected from each donor into EDTA-treated Vacutainer tubes. PBMCs were isolated by Ficoll-Paque density-gradient centrifugation, with at least 7 million obtained per sample. Total RNA was extracted from PBMCs with Trizol reagent, with at least 6 micrograms obtained per sample. Naive CD45RAhigh/CD27high T cell percentages were measured by flow cytometry on a PBMC aliquot from every donor. The library relied on 5' RACE. TCRdb names Illumina HiSeq 2500 as the instrument used. A second roughly 6 to 12 cycle PCR used a sample-barcoded 5' primer and a J-beta primer mix. A template-switch 5' adaptor carrying 12 random nucleotides introduced a unique molecular identifier onto each TCR beta cDNA molecule. Each sample yielded at least 3 million CDR3-containing paired-end reads. All of the RNA was converted into first-strand cDNA using the Mint cDNA synthesis kit, with a TRBC-specific oligonucleotide serving as the primer. After uracil-DNA glycosylase treatment, a first 18-cycle PCR used universal primers M1SS and BC2_uni_R on all cDNA. Turning to the authors' computational methods: For normalization, 1 million high-quality reads, each with a distinct molecular identifier, were randomly selected from each sample. Reads with shared molecular identifiers were discarded instead of being binned into consensus sequences. MiTCR, run with a Q25 quality threshold and the strictest error-elimination algorithm, handled CDR3 identification, clonotype clustering and error correction. A nonparametric unseen species model with Euler transformation was used to estimate lower-bound total TCR beta diversity. TCRdb cleaned the public reads at Q25 with fastp, built clones with MiXCR and kept in-frame beta chains. Rows are combined by CDR3 protein, so each entry shows the most common genes and DNA. The V and J calls follow TCRdb's processing rather than the paper's. This sample holds 1,100,000 or so distinct CDR3 sequences; roughly 45% were observed only once. The top ten constitute about 19% of the sample.

Sequenced sample: blood. The clonotype comes from a woman aged 55-75 years in good health. The V and J genes are TRBV7-8 and TRBJ2-5; TRBD1 is possibly the D segment (6 matching bases). DNA sequence: TGTGCCAGCAGCTACGCGACAGGCTCAGGGCTGGAGACCCAGTACTTC. Translation gives CASSYATGSGLETQYF.